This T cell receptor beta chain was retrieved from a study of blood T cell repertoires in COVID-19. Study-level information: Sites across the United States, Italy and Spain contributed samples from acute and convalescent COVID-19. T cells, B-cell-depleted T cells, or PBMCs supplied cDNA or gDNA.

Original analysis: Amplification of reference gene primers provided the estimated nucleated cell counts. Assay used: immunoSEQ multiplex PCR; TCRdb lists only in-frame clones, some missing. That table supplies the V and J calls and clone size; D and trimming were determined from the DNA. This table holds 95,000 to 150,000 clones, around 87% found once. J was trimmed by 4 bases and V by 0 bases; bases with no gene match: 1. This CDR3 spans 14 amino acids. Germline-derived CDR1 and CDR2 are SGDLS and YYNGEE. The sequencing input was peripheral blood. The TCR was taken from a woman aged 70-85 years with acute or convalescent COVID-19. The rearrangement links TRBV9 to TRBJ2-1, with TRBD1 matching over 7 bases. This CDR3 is CASSVAGQYNEQFF. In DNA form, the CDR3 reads TGTGCCAGCAGCGTAGCGGGACAGTACAATGAGCAGTTCTTC.